A single sample gave rise to the 27 T cell receptor beta chains below, sequenced in a study of CD8 T cells in ankylosing spondylitis (dated by TCRdb to 2016 to 2017). The receptor library was made with 5' RACE. Sequencer: Illumina HiSeq 2500. Clones were called with MiXCR by TCRdb after fastp trimmed the public reads at Q25, and only in-frame beta chains were retained. For every CDR3 protein sequence, its rows merge into one entry that carries the most common genes and DNA. The sample table contains about 310,000 distinct CDR3 sequences; only one count was recorded for roughly 20% of them. The ten largest clones capture about 4% of the sample. The specimen was blood, either unsorted or a sorted T cell fraction (not recorded which). The source of these receptors is a female donor with ankylosing spondylitis or in good health (not recorded which).

This clonotype has a count of ten or more. The gene calls are TRBV6-1 and TRBJ2-5, with 11 bases lining up with TRBD2. With V trimmed by 6 bases and J by 7 bases, 7 bases remained unmatched. The CDR3 sequence is 14 residues long. Germline CDR1 and CDR2: MNHNS and SASEGT. In DNA, the CDR3 is TGTGCCAGCAGAGCCTTTAGCGGGAGGGGGACCCAGTACTTC. Its protein is CASRAFSGRGTQYF.

This clonotype was detected many times. The rearrangement joins TRBV29-1 to TRBJ2-1; 7 bases align to TRBD1. Germline V gives CDR1 SQVTM, CDR2 ANQGSEA. The V gene end was trimmed by 5 bases and the J gene end by 4 bases; junction bases not matched to a gene: 8. The CDR3 covers 14 residues. CDR3 DNA sequence: TGCAGCGTTAACAGGGGAAGGGGTTACAATGAGCAGTTCTTC. It encodes CSVNRGRGYNEQFF.

The table lists this clonotype with a few counts. The chain recombines TRBV7-7 with TRBJ2-7; D is ambiguous. This CDR3 spans 13 amino acids. CDR1 and CDR2 (germline): SSHAT, FNYEAQ (reference sequence). Trimming shortened V by 5 bases and J by 4 bases, and 12 bases separated the two germline ends. CDR3 loop: CASSPPGEYEQYF. As DNA, the CDR3 is TGTGCCAGCAGCCCCCCCGGCGAATACGAGCAGTACTTC.

This rearrangement joins TRBV3-1 to TRBJ2-3; D may be TRBD2 (6 bases). Germline CDR1 is LGHDT and CDR2 is YNNKEL (reference sequence). V dropped 4 bases and J dropped 1 base, with 21 bases sitting between them. There are 18 residues in the CDR3. CDR3 DNA sequence: TGTGCCAGCAGCCGGGGACTCCGACGGGTACGAGGCACAGATACGCAGTATTTT. Protein sequence: CASSRGLRRVRGTDTQYF.

This clonotype was recorded a few times. The rearrangement uses TRBV10-1 and TRBJ2-7; TRBD2 might be the D (5 bases). V lost 0 bases and J 3 bases, leaving 6 bases between the germline ends. Germline V CDR1 and CDR2: WNHNN, SYGVQD (reference sequence). CDR3 size: 13 residues. The CDR3 DNA is TGCGCCAGCAGTGAGTCCGGGGTCTACGAGCAGTACTTC. Translated, it gives CASSESGVYEQYF.

The chain couples TRBV27 to TRBJ2-3, with 9 nucleotides matching TRBD1. V shed 2 bases and J 6 bases; nucleotides not matched to a gene: 6. The CDR3 spans 15 residues. Germline V gives CDR1 MNHEY, CDR2 SMNVEV (reference sequence). For the CDR3, the DNA is TGTGCCAGCAGTTTAAGAGGACAGGGGATGGATACGCAGTATTTT. Translation: CASSLRGQGMDTQYF.

This clonotype turned up a few times. The rearrangement uses TRBV6-5 and TRBJ1-2, with 9 bases matching TRBD1. The CDR3 contains 15 residues. Germline CDR1 reads MNHEY; CDR2 reads SVGAGI. Trimming took 4 bases from V and 4 from J; bases not matched to a gene: 7. CDR3 protein: CASSSPGQGSYGYTF. The CDR3 DNA reads TGTGCCAGCAGTTCGCCGGGACAGGGTTCCTATGGCTACACCTTC.

Many counts were recorded for this clonotype. This chain joins TRBV29-1 and TRBJ2-5, with D uncertain. The CDR3 covers 10 residues. The germline V and J ends were trimmed by 6 bases and 4 bases, with 6 bases remaining between them. Germline V gene lookup returns CDR1 SQVTM and CDR2 ANQGSEA. The CDR3 reads CSVAGETQYF. The CDR3 DNA reads as TGCAGCGTAGCAGGAGAGACCCAGTACTTC. Together with reference TRBV29-1 and TRBJ2-5, the CDR3 gives the full variable domain: SAVISQKPSRDICQRGTSLTIQCQVDSQVTMMFWYRQQPGQSLTLIATANQGSEATYESGFVIDKFPISRPNLTFSTLTVSNMSPEDSSIYLCSVAGETQYFGPGTRLLVL.

The rearrangement joins TRBV20-1 to TRBJ2-3; the match to TRBD2 covers 13 bases. The J segment lost 5 bases and the V segment lost 6 bases, leaving 17 bases of the junction unmatched. Per the germline V gene, CDR1 is DFQATT and CDR2 is SNEGSKA (reference sequence). This CDR3 region has 18 residues. The CDR3 nucleotides are TGCAGTGCCCCATCCTTATTTACTAGCGGGAGGGCTGAAGATACGCAGTATTTT. This gives the protein CSAPSLFTSGRAEDTQYF.

The rearrangement joins TRBV11-2 to TRBJ2-1; 7 bases map to TRBD1. CDR1 is SGHAT, CDR2 FQNNGV, per germline. The CDR3 is 15 residues long. The J segment lost 7 bases and the V segment lost 5 bases, leaving 11 bases of the junction unmatched. CDR3 sequence (DNA): TGTGCCAGCAGCCCCTTCTCCCGACAGGGTAATGAGCAGTTCTTC. It codes for CASSPFSRQGNEQFF.

The chain couples TRBV20-1 to TRBJ2-1, with unresolved D. V was shortened by 3 bases and J by 8 bases, with 14 bases between the two germline ends. Germline V CDR1 and CDR2: DFQATT, SNEGSKA (reference sequence). The CDR3 is 13 residues long. The CDR3 DNA is TGCAGTGCTAGTCAGGTGGTCCGGGATGAGCAGTTCTTC. Residues: CSASQVVRDEQFF.

The genes are TRBV12-3 or TRBV12-4 and TRBJ2-7; maybe TRBD1 (6 bases). V shed 3 bases and J shed 2 bases, with 14 bases lying between them. CDR3 size: 15 residues. The CDR3 here is CASSLGTGHTYEQYF. Here the CDR3 DNA reads TGTGCCAGCAGTTTGGGAACAGGGCACACCTACGAGCAGTACTTC.

The V and J genes are TRBV12-3 or TRBV12-4 and TRBJ1-2; 9 nucleotides line up with TRBD1. The CDR3 runs to 12 residues. J lost 8 bases, V lost 4 bases, and 2 bases had no gene match. The DNA of the CDR3 is TGTGCCAGCAGTTCCGGGACAGGGGGCTACACCTTC. Amino acid sequence: CASSSGTGGYTF.

V is TRBV7-2 and J is TRBJ1-6; D is unresolved. The germline V gene encodes CDR1 SGHTA and CDR2 FQGNSA. V was trimmed by 4 bases and J by 7 bases, leaving 8 bases between them. The CDR3 loop spans 13 amino acids. The CDR3 DNA reads TGTGCCAGCAGCTCCCATGGGAATTCACCCCTCCACTTT. Amino acids: CASSSHGNSPLHF.

This chain connects TRBV7-2 to TRBJ2-5; D might be TRBD1 (5 bases). V dropped 7 bases and J dropped 1 base, with 10 bases sitting between them. The CDR3 has 13 amino acids. Germline CDR1 SGHTA, CDR2 FQGNSA. The CDR3 reads CASTEDIQETQYF. The CDR3 bases are TGTGCCAGCACCGAGGACATCCAAGAGACCCAGTACTTC.

The V call is TRBV7-2, the J call TRBJ1-1; TRBD1 might be the D (5 bases). V lost 1 base and J 3 bases, leaving 9 bases between the germline ends. The CDR3 is 14 residues long. CDR1 and CDR2 from the germline V gene are SGHTA and FQGNSA. The CDR3 is CASSLDWGDTEAFF. DNA of the CDR3: TGTGCCAGCAGCTTAGACTGGGGCGACACTGAAGCTTTCTTT.

This clonotype appeared a few times. The CDR3 region has the DNA TGTGCCAGTAGTCCTCATTCGGGGTTTTCCTATGGCTACACCTTC. Its protein is CASSPHSGFSYGYTF. The genes are TRBV19 and TRBJ1-2; D is unclear. CDR1 LNHDA and CDR2 SQIVND come from the germline V gene (reference sequence). Trimming took 5 bases from V and 4 from J, leaving 17 bases between them. The CDR3 length is 15 residues.

This clonotype came up a few times. This chain connects TRBV11-2 to TRBJ2-1, with 8 nucleotides matching TRBD2. Germline V gene lookup returns CDR1 SGHAT and CDR2 FQNNGV. The ends lost 2 bases at V and 1 base at J; junction bases unmatched: 13. This CDR3 has 19 residues. CDR3: CASSLHTGLGGRSYNEQFF. Written as DNA, the CDR3 is TGTGCCAGCAGCTTACACACCGGCCTGGGCGGGAGGTCCTACAATGAGCAGTTCTTC.

This clonotype occurred a few times. The V call is TRBV7-9, the J call TRBJ2-3; perhaps D is TRBD1 or TRBD2 (7 bases each). The V and J ends lost 4 bases and 9 bases respectively, with 17 bases between them. This CDR3 spans 14 amino acids. Germline CDR1 and CDR2: SEHNR and FQNEAQ (reference sequence). CDR3 sequence: CASSSRGGLETQYF. The CDR3 DNA reads as TGTGCCAGCAGCTCCAGGGGGGGGCTGGAGACGCAGTATTTT.

In this sample, this clonotype turned up a few times. This chain joins TRBV20-1 and TRBJ1-1; tentatively, D is TRBD1 (6 bases). The CDR3 consists of 15 residues. Between the trimmed V and J ends, which lost 2 bases and 5 bases, there was a span of 18 bases. Germline V gene data show CDR1 as DFQATT and CDR2 as SNEGSKA (reference sequence). The CDR3 DNA sequence: TGCAGTGCTAGATTCGGGGGCGGAACGGGAACTGAAGCTTTCTTT. The encoded protein is CSARFGGGTGTEAFF.

The J gene is TRBJ1-1, the V gene TRBV12-3 or TRBV12-4; D remains unclear. The ends were cut back, 6 bases at V and 7 bases at J, with 15 bases in the middle. This CDR3 has 13 amino acids. CDR3 bases: TGTGCCAGCAGACCCAGAAGGGCCTTTGAAGCTTTCTTT. It translates to CASRPRRAFEAFF.

The count of this clonotype is one. One junction end disagrees with the germline gene, perhaps due to a read error. This rearrangement joins TRBV10-3 to TRBJ2-1; 8 positions match TRBD1. Germline V lookup: CDR1 ENHRY, CDR2 SYGVKD. The CDR3 runs 11 residues. CDR3 amino acids: CATVQGANEQF. CDR3 nucleotide sequence: TGTGCCACGGTCCAGGGGGCCAATGAGCAGTTC.

The chain uses TRBV21-1 and TRBJ1-1; TRBD1 is the table's D call, not checked against the DNA. TRBV21-1 is shown as a pseudogene. The CDR3 contains 13 residues. The CDR3 region has the DNA TGTGCCGGTACACAGGCGGGGGCCTGGGAAGCTTTCTTT. Its translation is CAGTQAGAWEAFF.

This chain uses TRBV6-2 or TRBV6-3 with TRBJ1-2; D may be TRBD1 (6 bases). In germline, CDR1 is MNHEY, CDR2 SVGEGT. The germline V and J ends were trimmed by 0 bases and 5 bases, with 25 bases remaining between them. The CDR3 contains 19 residues. In nucleotides, the CDR3 is TGTGCCAGCAGTTACTCGGGGGACAAGGACCCCAGGAAGCTTTATGGCTACACCTTC. Translated, it gives CASSYSGDKDPRKLYGYTF.

This clonotype has more than one count but fewer than ten. The chain joins TRBV28 to TRBJ2-7, with 9 bases fitting TRBD1. The CDR3 sequence is 14 residues long. V was pared by 1 base and J by 7 bases, with 5 bases of the junction left unmatched. Germline V gives CDR1 MDHEN, CDR2 SYDVKM. Written as DNA, the CDR3 is TGTGCCAGCAGTTTATTCGGGACAGGGCGGGAGCAGTACTTC. Amino acids: CASSLFGTGREQYF.

The V and J genes are TRBV5-1 and TRBJ1-2; 7 nucleotides match TRBD1. Germline V gene data show CDR1 as SGHRS and CDR2 as YFSETQ. The V gene end was trimmed by 7 bases and the J gene end by 6 bases; junction bases not matched to a gene: 15. CDR3 length: 15 residues. The CDR3 reads CASHSPTGNLDGYTF. CDR3 nucleotides: TGCGCCAGCCACTCCCCGACAGGGAATCTGGATGGCTACACCTTC.

This clonotype showed up many times. The chain has TRBV29-1 and TRBJ2-1; 12 nucleotides align to TRBD2. Germline CDR1 SQVTM, CDR2 ANQGSEA. Trimming cost V 4 bases and J 9 bases; bases outside gene matches: 4. The CDR3 sequence is 13 residues long. The CDR3 DNA reads TGCAGCGTTGGGACTAGCGGGATAGGTGAGCAGTTCTTC. Translated, it gives CSVGTSGIGEQFF.